The sequence of this T cell receptor beta chain was determined in a study of human T cells and chemical hapten exposure. Background on the study: Mainly, slight library volume differences in the pool made TCR yields vary. Overall study findings and caveats: DPC sensitization did not alter TCRs above 1 in 1000 frequency. Significantly more large CDR3 similarity clusters were formed by expanded TCRs than by controls.

Study processing details: Per sample, the median was about 88,000 TCRs, with values from around 20,000 to 690,000. A single record per CDR3 protein comes from TCRdb applying MiXCR to the RACE reads. TCRdb's processing, not the study's, gives the V and J calls here. Altogether around 300,000 distinct CDR3 sequences are present, about 7% being singletons, with the ten largest covering 8% to 9%. The CDR3 is 13 residues long. Looked up from germline, CDR1 is MNHEY and CDR2 is SMNVEV (reference sequence). V was cut by 2 bases and J by 9 bases, with 11 bases left in between. For this clonotype: Its target is unknown.

Time point noted: patch test 1, 2 weeks after DPC sensitization. Treatment here: therapeutic diphenylcyclopropenone sensitization with weekly scalp DPC. The specimen was whole blood, collected in connection with sensitization to the hapten diphenylcyclopropenone (DPC). V is TRBV27 and J is TRBJ2-4; D remains ambiguous. The sequence derives from a woman between 18 and 29 years old with alopecia areata. Some clones in this sample may be carry-over from other donors' samples. CDR3 protein: CASSLRSFGIQYF. CDR3 DNA: TGTGCCAGCAGTTTACGTTCGTTCGGCATTCAGTACTTC.